This TCR beta chain was recorded in a study of CD8 T cells in Susac syndrome. Sequencing targeted TCR beta in T cells from blood (CD8+ and CD4+). In contrast to the negatively isolated CD8+ and CD4+ T cells, TEMRA cells were FACS-enriched. After extraction with the RNeasy kit, about 0.45 to 1 ug of the RNA was reverse transcribed using random hexamers. A multiplex approach, immunoSEQ multiplex PCR, amplified TCR beta CDR3 across 54 Vbeta and 13 Jbeta. TCRdb recomputed calls from the immunoSEQ multiplex PCR reads with MiXCR, one row per CDR3 protein. In the table there are about 64,000 distinct CDR3 sequences, just under 95% of which are singletons. The CDR3 has 17 amino acids. After removal of 5 bases from V and 2 bases from J, the junction contained 13 bases not matched to a gene. Germline V gene data show CDR1 as SEHNR and CDR2 as FQNEAQ (reference sequence).

The sequence was collected from a human donor with multiple sclerosis. This chain uses TRBV7-9 with TRBJ2-7, with 9 positions matching TRBD1. Sequenced material: CD8+ T cells from PBMCs. The CDR3 DNA is TGTGCCAGCAGCCCCGAGGGGGGGACAGGGTCCCCCTACGAGCAGTACTTC. Translating gives CASSPEGGTGSPYEQYF.